Listed here are 6 T cell receptor beta chains from one sample, sequenced in a study of molecular identifiers for immune sequencing clone quantification. A single record per CDR3 protein comes from TCRdb applying MiXCR to the PCR reads. The sample holds hundreds of thousands of distinct CDR3 sequences; roughly 25% are singletons and the top ten take 0.7% to 0.95%. Input material: naive CD8+ T cells from blood, with Jurkat cell RNA spiked in. Sample subset: FACS-sorted CD8+CD4-CCR7+CD45RA+ naive T cells. These receptors all stem from a human donor in good health. Some libraries in this study had Jurkat cell RNA spiked in.

This clonotype came up many times. The gene calls are TRBV20-1 and TRBJ1-3; D gene ambiguous. V lost 3 bases and J lost 0, with 12 bases in between. Per germline, CDR1 DFQATT and CDR2 SNEGSKA (reference sequence). This CDR3 has 15 residues. The CDR3 spells CSASPRVLSGNTIYF. The CDR3 DNA reads TGCAGTGCTAGCCCCCGGGTGCTCTCTGGAAACACCATATATTTT.

This clonotype was counted only a few times. J is TRBJ2-5 and V is TRBV7-9; no clear D gene. Germline lookup yields CDR1 SEHNR and CDR2 FQNEAQ (reference sequence). The CDR3 length is 12 residues. V lost 4 bases and J 5 bases, leaving 8 bases between the germline ends. The CDR3 spells CASSSNWETQYF. For the CDR3, the DNA is TGTGCCAGCAGCTCGAACTGGGAGACCCAGTACTTC. Using reference TRBV7-9 and TRBJ2-5 for the parts outside the CDR3, the full variable domain is DTGVSQNPRHKITKRGQNVTFRCDPISEHNRLYWYRQTLGQGPEFLTYFQNEAQLEKSRLLSDRFSAERPKGSFSTLEIQRTEQGDSAMYLCASSSNWETQYFGPGTRLLVL.

Concerning this clonotype itself: An end of the junction differs from the germline gene, which may be a read error. This chain uses TRBV7-9 with TRBJ1-1, with unresolved D. This CDR3 has 14 residues. In germline, CDR1 is SEHNR, CDR2 FQNEAQ (reference sequence). The CDR3: CASSYNRLNTAAFF. The CDR3 region has the DNA TGTGCCAGCAGCTACAACAGACTGAACACTGCAGCTTTCTTT.

This clonotype was seen ten or more times. The rearrangement links TRBV2 to TRBJ2-5, with D maybe TRBD2 (5 bases). The CDR3 runs 11 residues. Germline loops: CDR1 SNHLY, CDR2 FYNNEI. V lost 9 bases and J 5 bases, leaving 10 bases between the germline ends. The CDR3 loop is CASATGETQYF. CDR3 sequence (DNA): TGTGCCAGTGCCACGGGGGAGACCCAGTACTTC.

This clonotype was counted many times. The V gene is TRBV5-6, the J gene TRBJ2-6; D uncertain. This CDR3 comprises 15 residues. Germline V lookup: CDR1 SGHDT, CDR2 YYEEEE. The V end lost 4 bases, the J end lost 0 bases, and 8 bases lay between the germline ends. The CDR3, as DNA: TGTGCCAGCAGCCGACACCACTCTGGGGCCAACGTCCTGACTTTC. It encodes CASSRHHSGANVLTF.

The chain has TRBV13 and TRBJ2-2; 16 positions match TRBD2. The J segment lost 10 bases and the V segment lost 5 bases, leaving 10 bases of the junction unmatched. Germline CDR1 PRHDT, CDR2 FYEKMQ (reference sequence). The CDR3 runs to 17 residues. The CDR3 sequence: CASSLAGLAGGREELFF. The CDR3 nucleotides are TGTGCCAGCAGCCTAGCGGGACTAGCGGGGGGGCGTGAGGAGCTGTTTTTT.